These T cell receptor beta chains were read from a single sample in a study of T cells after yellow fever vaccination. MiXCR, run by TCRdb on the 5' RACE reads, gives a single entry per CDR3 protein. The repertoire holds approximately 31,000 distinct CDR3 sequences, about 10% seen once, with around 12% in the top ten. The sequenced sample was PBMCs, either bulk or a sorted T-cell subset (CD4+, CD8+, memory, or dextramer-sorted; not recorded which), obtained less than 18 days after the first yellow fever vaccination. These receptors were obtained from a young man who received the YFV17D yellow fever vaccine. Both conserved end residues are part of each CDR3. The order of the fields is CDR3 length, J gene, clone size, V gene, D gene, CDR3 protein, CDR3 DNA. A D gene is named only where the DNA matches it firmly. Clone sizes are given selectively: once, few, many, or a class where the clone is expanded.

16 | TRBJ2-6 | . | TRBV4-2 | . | CASSQDINSGANVLTF | TGTGCCAGCAGCCAAGACATCAACTCTGGGGCCAACGTCCTGACTTTC
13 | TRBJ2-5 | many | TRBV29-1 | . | CSVDIGGKETQYF | TGCAGCGTTGATATTGGGGGGAAAGAGACCCAGTACTTC
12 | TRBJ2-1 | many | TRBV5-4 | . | CASSSSFDTPFF | TGTGCCAGCAGCTCCTCCTTCGACACCCCCTTCTTC
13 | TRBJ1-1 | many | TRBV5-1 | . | CASSLVSNTEAFF | TGCGCCAGCAGCTTGGTGTCGAACACTGAAGCTTTCTTT
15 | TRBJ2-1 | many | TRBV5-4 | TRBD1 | CASSLGDRGTREQFF | TGTGCCAGCAGCTTGGGGGACAGGGGGACACGGGAGCAGTTCTTC
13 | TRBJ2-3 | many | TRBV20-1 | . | CSARDGRKDTQYF | TGCAGTGCTAGAGATGGCAGAAAAGATACGCAGTATTTT
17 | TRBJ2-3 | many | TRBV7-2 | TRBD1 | CASSPRPTGVVPDTQYF | TGTGCCAGCAGCCCAAGACCGACAGGGGTTGTTCCAGATACGCAGTATTTT
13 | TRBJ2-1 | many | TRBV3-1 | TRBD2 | CASSRGEGYEQFF | TGTGCCAGCAGCCGTGGGGAGGGTTATGAGCAGTTCTTC
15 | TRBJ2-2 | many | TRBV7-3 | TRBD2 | CASKLGSGGVGELFF | TGTGCCAGCAAATTAGGTAGCGGGGGCGTCGGGGAGCTGTTTTTT
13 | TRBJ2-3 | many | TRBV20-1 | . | CSARSLGQNTQYF | TGCAGTGCTAGGTCACTGGGACAAAATACGCAGTATTTT
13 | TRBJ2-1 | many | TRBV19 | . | CASSIARGNEQFF | TGTGCCAGTAGTATAGCCAGGGGAAATGAGCAGTTCTTC
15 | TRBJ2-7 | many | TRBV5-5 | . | CASSRGTVKSYEQYF | TGTGCCAGCAGCCGCGGGACAGTTAAGTCGTACGAGCAGTACTTC
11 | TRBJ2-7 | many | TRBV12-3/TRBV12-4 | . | CASSLDHEQYF | TGTGCCAGCAGTTTAGACCACGAGCAGTACTTC
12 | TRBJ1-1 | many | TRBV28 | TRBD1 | CASRTGFTEAFF | TGTGCCAGCCGGACAGGGTTCACTGAAGCTTTCTTT
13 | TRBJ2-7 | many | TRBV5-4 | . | CASSLYEVREQYF | TGTGCCAGCAGCTTGTACGAGGTCCGCGAGCAGTACTTC
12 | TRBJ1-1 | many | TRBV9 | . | CASSRMNTEAFF | TGTGCCAGCAGCCGCATGAACACTGAAGCTTTCTTT